The next 9 T cell receptor beta chains were all read from a single sample in a study of memory CD4+ T cells and cytomegalovirus serostatus. Assay: immunoSEQ multiplex PCR; the TCRdb copy retains only in-frame clones and omits some. The sample shows 50,000 to 65,000 clones, about 80% of them seen only once. The sort gate was single viable CD3+CD4+CD8-CD45RO+ cells for memory CD4+ T cells. The specimen sequenced was memory CD4+ T cells from blood. Every receptor here comes from an adult in good health and CMV-seropositive.

This clone was observed a handful of times. V gene TRBV2 combines with J gene TRBJ1-2, with a possible D match to TRBD1 (5 bases). The length of the CDR3 is 13 residues. Looked up from germline, CDR1 is SNHLY and CDR2 is FYNNEI. V gave up 5 bases and J gave up 4 bases, with 11 bases separating them. Here the CDR3 reads CASSYGGGYGYTF. Written as DNA, the CDR3 is TGTGCCAGCAGTTACGGGGGTGGCTATGGCTACACCTTC.

This rearrangement joins TRBV19 to TRBJ1-4, with D unclear. CDR1 and CDR2 (germline): LNHDA, SQIVND (reference sequence). The CDR3 contains 16 residues. Trimming left V 5 bases short and J 0 bases short, with 13 bases between. CDR3 DNA sequence: TGTGCCAGTAGTGCCCTTGGGGTCACAACTAATGAAAAACTGTTTTTT. It is translated as CASSALGVTTNEKLFF.

This clone was seen more than once but under ten times. CDR3 bases: TGTGCCAGCAGTGGATCGACAGGGAGGAATGAGCAGTTCTTC. Encoded protein: CASSGSTGRNEQFF. The rearrangement joins TRBV6-1 to TRBJ2-1; maybe TRBD1 (7 bases). The ends were cut back, 4 bases at V and 7 bases at J, with 14 bases in the middle. Per the germline V gene, CDR1 is MNHNS and CDR2 is SASEGT. The CDR3 covers 14 residues.

The chain employs TRBV5-1 and TRBJ2-1; the match to TRBD2 covers 14 bases. V lost 5 bases and J lost 6; bases outside the gene matches: 4. This CDR3 comprises 15 residues. CDR1 is SGHRS and CDR2 is YFSETQ in the germline V gene. The CDR3 region is CASSDGTSGSNEQFF. In DNA, the CDR3 is TGCGCCAGCAGTGACGGGACTAGCGGGAGCAATGAGCAGTTCTTC.

This sequence joins TRBV25-1 and TRBJ1-2; the D gene is possibly TRBD1 (5 bases). Germline V gives CDR1 MGHDK, CDR2 SYGVNS. This CDR3 spans 15 amino acids. V was pared by 5 bases and J by 4 bases, with 17 bases between. The CDR3 spells CASSSPGDGGYGYTF. CDR3 DNA: TGTGCCAGCAGTTCCCCGGGGGACGGGGGCTATGGCTACACCTTC.

The chain carries TRBV19 and TRBJ2-1; D possibly corresponds to TRBD2 (5 bases). Germline loops: CDR1 LNHDA, CDR2 SQIVND (reference sequence). There are 12 residues in the CDR3. The ends were cut back, 5 bases at V and 15 bases at J, with 17 bases in the middle. The CDR3 sequence is CASSGLADIAFF. The CDR3 nucleotides are TGTGCCAGTAGTGGGCTAGCTGACATTGCGTTCTTC.

The chain combines TRBV15 with TRBJ2-2; no clear D gene. Germline loops: CDR1 LNHNV, CDR2 YYDKDF (reference sequence). The CDR3 extends over 17 amino acids. The germline V and J ends were trimmed by 2 bases and 6 bases, with 19 bases remaining between them. CDR3 loop: CATSRSPVGGFSGELFF. CDR3 bases: TGTGCCACCAGCAGATCCCCCGTCGGCGGCTTCTCCGGGGAGCTGTTTTTT.

The rearrangement links TRBV11-2 to TRBJ2-7, with 7 bases matching TRBD2. Trimming at V came to 4 bases and at J to 1 base, leaving 10 bases not matched to a gene. This CDR3 is 16 amino acids long. Germline CDR1 reads SGHAT; CDR2 reads FQNNGV. The CDR3 DNA sequence: TGTGCCAGCAGCTCCGTATTGACGGGAGGATCCTACGAGCAGTACTTC. Its translation: CASSSVLTGGSYEQYF.

The CDR3 is CASSFGNTQYF. DNA of the CDR3: TGTGCCAGCAGTTTCGGCAACACGCAGTACTTC. V is TRBV27 and J is TRBJ2-7; D remains ambiguous. The germline V gene encodes CDR1 MNHEY and CDR2 SMNVEV (reference sequence). V was cut by 3 bases and J by 9 bases, with 9 bases left in between. This CDR3 region has 11 residues.